This is a list of T cell receptor beta chains from one sample in a study of T cells in Graves' hyperthyroidism and ophthalmopathy. TCRdb analysed the multiplex PCR reads with MiXCR anew, one entry per CDR3 protein. Of around 300,000 distinct CDR3 sequences listed, approximately 23% were seen once; the top ten hold around two thirds. Input material: blood. These receptors all stem from a young man with Graves' ophthalmopathy. Both conserved end residues are part of each CDR3. D genes are given only for firm matches. Clone size appears in some rows only: once, few, many, or a class for an expanded clone.

CDR3 DNA	CDR3 protein	J gene	V gene	D gene	clone size
TGTGCCAGCAGCCCAGAGGGACAGCTCTCTGGAAACACCATATATTTT	CASSPEGQLSGNTIYF	TRBJ1-3	TRBV7-8	TRBD1	few
TGTGCCAGCAGCCAAACCCTGGGACAGCCATCCTACGAGCAGTACTTC	CASSQTLGQPSYEQYF	TRBJ2-7	TRBV3-1	TRBD1	NA
TGTGCCAGCAGCGAACGGGCGGGAGCGACGGAGACCCAGTACTTC	CASSERAGATETQYF	TRBJ2-5	TRBV13	TRBD2	NA
TGTGCCAGCAGTTACTTCGGGAGCCAGCAGTTCTTC	CASSYFGSQQFF	TRBJ2-1	TRBV6-6	NA	many
TGTGCCAGCAGCCCGACAGGGCAGGAGCAGTTCTTC	CASSPTGQEQFF	TRBJ2-1	TRBV5-6	TRBD1	many
TGTGCCAGCAGCCCCCGGACAGGCTTCTTGTTGACCCAGTACTTC	CASSPRTGFLLTQYF	TRBJ2-5	TRBV11-2	TRBD1	NA
TGCGCCAGCAGCTTTGGGACAACCAAAAACATTCAGTACTTC	CASSFGTTKNIQYF	TRBJ2-4	TRBV5-1	NA	once
TGTGCCAGCAGCTTAGGTCGAGGGAGCGCCGAGACCCAGTACTTC	CASSLGRGSAETQYF	TRBJ2-5	TRBV7-8	NA	many
TGTGCCAGCAGTGAAGGCAGGGCCTACGAGCAGTACTTC	CASSEGRAYEQYF	TRBJ2-7	TRBV2	NA	few
TGTGCCAGCAGATCAACCTCAGGGGGTACTTTTTATGGCTACACCTTC	CASRSTSGGTFYGYTF	TRBJ1-2	TRBV11-2	TRBD1	NA
TGTGCCAGCAGTTTATGGGGAGCGGGGCCGAGGGATACGCAGTATTTT	CASSLWGAGPRDTQYF	TRBJ2-3	TRBV27	TRBD2	NA
TGCGCCAGCAGCATGGGGGGCGAGGTAGCGGAGCAGTACTTC	CASSMGGEVAEQYF	TRBJ2-7	TRBV5-1	NA	NA
TGTGCCAGCAGCCCCCCGGGACAGGGAACCAATGAGCAGTTCTTC	CASSPPGQGTNEQFF	TRBJ2-1	TRBV7-9	TRBD1	many
TGTGCCAGCAAAAGCCACCTAACAGGGGGGAATTCACCCCTCCACTTT	CASKSHLTGGNSPLHF	TRBJ1-6	TRBV2	TRBD1	few
TGTGCCACCAGTGATTTTGGAGCGGACCGTAACAATGAGCAGTTCTTC	CATSDFGADRNNEQFF	TRBJ2-1	TRBV24-1	NA	NA
TGCGCCAGCAGTATCGGACTGGGGTACGAGCAGTACTTC	CASSIGLGYEQYF	TRBJ2-7	TRBV5-1	NA	many
TGTGCCAGCAGTGAAACTGGAAAAGAGACCCAGTACTTC	CASSETGKETQYF	TRBJ2-5	TRBV2	NA	few
TGCAGTGTTCTTCCGACTAGCGGGGCCTCCTACGAGCAGTACTTC	CSVLPTSGASYEQYF	TRBJ2-7	TRBV20-1	TRBD2	many
TGTGCCACCAGTGAGTTACCAGGGGGAAGCACAGATACGCAGTATTTT	CATSELPGGSTDTQYF	TRBJ2-3	TRBV24-1	TRBD1	few
TGTGCTAGTGGTTTGTGGGACAGCTACGAGCAGTACTTC	CASGLWDSYEQYF	TRBJ2-7	TRBV12-5	TRBD1	NA
TGTGCCTGGAGTGTACAACAGCGGGAGCTGTTTTTT	CAWSVQQRELFF	TRBJ2-2	TRBV30	NA	few
TGTGCCAGCAGCCAGACTACGGGGATCGGCGGGACCCAGTACTTC	CASSQTTGIGGTQYF	TRBJ2-5	TRBV3-1	NA	many
TGTGCCAGCAGACCCAGTATTGGCGAGCAGTACTTC	CASRPSIGEQYF	TRBJ2-7	TRBV6-1	NA	NA
TGTGCCAGCAGTATTGGGACCGAAGCTTTCTTT	CASSIGTEAFF	TRBJ1-1	TRBV2	NA	many